The present T cell receptor beta chain was sequenced within a study of cytomegalovirus exposure and HLA in healthy donors. V dropped 5 bases and J dropped 3; count of bases not matched to a gene: 9. Germline V gene data show CDR1 as SGHVS and CDR2 as FNYEAQ. The CDR3 totals 17 residues. Regarding this clone: Its matching antigen is unknown.

Points from the study as a whole: The authors later found TCR association rates varying by HLA locus, with DRB1 most and HLA-C fewest. An ancestry cluster, one associated with Asian ancestry, reportedly showed fewer N-insertions than the roughly 700-donor mean in a later analysis. Most sequenced TCRs were rare (though some public TCRs occurred in many donors).

The study ran its PCR with 60 Vbeta and 13 Jbeta primers. Profiled with immunoSEQ multiplex PCR; TCRdb holds only in-frame clones, not every one. The clone table shows tens of thousands of clones, with the ten largest holding approximately 15%. V gene TRBV7-6 combines with J gene TRBJ2-5, with TRBD2 matching over 13 bases. The sample taken for sequencing was PBMCs. This sequence was found in a man aged 50-59 years in good health and CMV-seropositive. CDR3 sequence: CASSPWTSGSGEETQYF. CDR3 DNA: TGTGCCAGCAGCCCCTGGACTAGCGGGAGTGGGGAAGAGACCCAGTACTTC. The full variable domain, with the rest looked up from reference TRBV7-6 and TRBJ2-5, is GAGVSQSPRYKVTKRGQDVALRCDPISGHVSLYWYRQALGQGPEFLTYFNYEAQQDKSGLPNDRFSAERPEGSISTLTIQRTEQRDSAMYRCASSPWTSGSGEETQYFGPGTRLLVL.